This is a list of T cell receptor beta chains from one sample in a study of T cells after yellow fever vaccination. TCRdb recomputed calls from the 5' RACE reads with MiXCR, one row per CDR3 protein. The table has under 550,000 distinct CDR3 sequences, about a fifth seen once. The source was PBMCs, collected about 20 days after the first yellow fever vaccination. These receptors were collected from a man younger than 30 who received the YFV17D yellow fever vaccine. Each CDR3 is given with its conserved first and last residue. The order of the fields is V gene, D gene, J gene, clone size, CDR3 protein, CDR3 DNA. The D gene is left open where the match is weak. Part of the rows lack a size; the others show once, few, many or a class for expanded clones.

v_gene: TRBV9
d_gene: TRBD1
j_gene: TRBJ2-5
abundance: -
CDR3aa: CASSVARGGRGVETQYF
CDR3nt: TGTGCCAGCAGCGTAGCTAGAGGGGGCAGGGGAGTTGAGACCCAGTACTTC

v_gene: TRBV7-2
d_gene: -
j_gene: TRBJ2-1
abundance: -
CDR3aa: CASRRDSYSYNEQFF
CDR3nt: TGTGCCAGCAGAAGGGACTCTTACTCCTACAATGAGCAGTTCTTC

v_gene: TRBV6-5
d_gene: -
j_gene: TRBJ2-1
abundance: -
CDR3aa: CASSIHHPPAYNEQFF
CDR3nt: TGTGCCAGCAGTATCCACCACCCTCCGGCCTACAATGAGCAGTTCTTC

v_gene: TRBV20-1
d_gene: -
j_gene: TRBJ2-1
abundance: few
CDR3aa: CSARDEGPNEQFF
CDR3nt: TGCAGTGCTAGAGATGAGGGTCCCAATGAGCAGTTCTTC

v_gene: TRBV4-2
d_gene: TRBD2
j_gene: TRBJ2-5
abundance: -
CDR3aa: CASSQVSAGGLGETQYF
CDR3nt: TGTGCCAGCAGCCAAGTGTCCGCGGGGGGGCTTGGTGAGACCCAGTACTTC

v_gene: TRBV24-1
d_gene: -
j_gene: TRBJ1-4
abundance: few
CDR3aa: CATSDLSGGGRRLFF
CDR3nt: TGTGCCACCAGTGATTTAAGCGGCGGTGGGCGACGCCTGTTTTTT

v_gene: TRBV5-1
d_gene: -
j_gene: TRBJ1-2
abundance: few
CDR3aa: CASRPRTDLAGYTF
CDR3nt: TGCGCCAGCAGACCTCGGACAGATCTTGCTGGCTACACCTTC

v_gene: TRBV12-3/TRBV12-4
d_gene: TRBD2
j_gene: TRBJ2-3
abundance: many
CDR3aa: CASSISGETDTQYF
CDR3nt: TGTGCCAGCAGTATTAGCGGGGAGACAGATACGCAGTATTTT

v_gene: TRBV6-4
d_gene: TRBD1
j_gene: TRBJ2-6
abundance: few
CDR3aa: CASSDGTGEGANVLTF
CDR3nt: TGTGCCAGCAGTGACGGGACAGGGGAAGGGGCCAACGTCCTGACTTTC

v_gene: TRBV4-2
d_gene: -
j_gene: TRBJ1-5
abundance: few
CDR3aa: CASSQESTGGYQPQHF
CDR3nt: TGTGCCAGCAGCCAAGAATCTACCGGGGGTTATCAGCCCCAGCATTTT

v_gene: TRBV29-1
d_gene: TRBD1
j_gene: TRBJ2-5
abundance: few
CDR3aa: CSATDREETQYF
CDR3nt: TGCAGCGCAACGGACAGGGAAGAGACCCAGTACTTC

v_gene: TRBV5-6
d_gene: -
j_gene: TRBJ2-1
abundance: few
CDR3aa: CASSFFSYNEQFF
CDR3nt: TGTGCCAGCAGCTTTTTCTCCTACAATGAGCAGTTCTTC

v_gene: TRBV19
d_gene: -
j_gene: TRBJ2-3
abundance: -
CDR3aa: CASSSLTGPSTDTQYF
CDR3nt: TGTGCCAGTAGTTCCCTGACAGGCCCTTCCACAGATACGCAGTATTTT

v_gene: TRBV3-1
d_gene: -
j_gene: TRBJ1-6
abundance: -
CDR3aa: CASSQVRVGTPLHF
CDR3nt: TGTGCCAGCAGCCAAGTCAGGGTAGGGACACCCCTCCACTTT

v_gene: TRBV4-3
d_gene: -
j_gene: TRBJ1-5
abundance: few
CDR3aa: CASSQDPGGYQPQHF
CDR3nt: TGCGCCAGCAGCCAAGATCCCGGGGGCTATCAGCCCCAGCATTTT

v_gene: TRBV12-3/TRBV12-4
d_gene: -
j_gene: TRBJ1-5
abundance: -
CDR3aa: CASSTPGEGPQPQHF
CDR3nt: TGTGCCAGCAGCACCCCGGGGGAGGGACCTCAGCCCCAGCATTTT

v_gene: TRBV4-1
d_gene: TRBD1
j_gene: TRBJ1-5
abundance: -
CDR3aa: CASSQSTGTGNQPQHF
CDR3nt: TGCGCCAGCAGCCAAAGTACCGGGACAGGGAATCAGCCCCAGCATTTT

v_gene: TRBV10-3
d_gene: -
j_gene: TRBJ1-1
abundance: few
CDR3aa: CAISAGPNTEAFF
CDR3nt: TGTGCCATCAGTGCGGGGCCGAACACTGAAGCTTTCTTT

v_gene: TRBV20-1
d_gene: -
j_gene: TRBJ2-2
abundance: few
CDR3aa: CSASKGYTGELFF
CDR3nt: TGCAGTGCTAGCAAGGGTTACACCGGGGAGCTGTTTTTT

v_gene: TRBV2
d_gene: -
j_gene: TRBJ2-1
abundance: -
CDR3aa: CASSELGTANNEQFF
CDR3nt: TGTGCCAGCAGTGAATTAGGAACGGCGAACAATGAGCAGTTCTTC

v_gene: TRBV5-6
d_gene: -
j_gene: TRBJ2-7
abundance: few
CDR3aa: CASTRPQGVAYEQYF
CDR3nt: TGTGCCAGCACCCGACCTCAAGGGGTCGCCTACGAGCAGTACTTC

v_gene: TRBV20-1
d_gene: -
j_gene: TRBJ2-7
abundance: -
CDR3aa: CSASATDFSYEQYF
CDR3nt: TGCAGTGCTAGCGCAACGGACTTCTCCTACGAGCAGTACTTC

v_gene: TRBV3-1
d_gene: TRBD2
j_gene: TRBJ2-5
abundance: -
CDR3aa: CASTGLAGGIQETQYF
CDR3nt: TGTGCCAGCACCGGGCTAGCGGGGGGGATCCAAGAGACCCAGTACTTC

v_gene: TRBV12-3/TRBV12-4
d_gene: -
j_gene: TRBJ1-2
abundance: -
CDR3aa: CASTTRRAEANYGYTF
CDR3nt: TGTGCCAGCACAACCCGCCGGGCCGAGGCTAACTATGGCTACACCTTC

v_gene: TRBV6-5
d_gene: -
j_gene: TRBJ1-6
abundance: few
CDR3aa: CASSSSTTGYSPLHF
CDR3nt: TGTGCCAGCAGTTCTTCTACGACAGGTTATTCACCCCTCCACTTT

v_gene: TRBV7-3
d_gene: -
j_gene: TRBJ1-2
abundance: few
CDR3aa: CASSSDNYGYTF
CDR3nt: TGTGCCAGCAGCTCAGACAACTATGGCTACACCTTC